This section outlines one T cell receptor (beta chain) sequence together with its context. The antigen is undetermined. This entry is derived from a study of beta chain features in type 1 diabetes. The sequenced template was cDNA made from the entire isolated RNA. The protocol was immunoSEQ multiplex PCR, while the TCRdb copy is restricted to in-frame clones and leaves out a portion. In the table there are around 44,000 clones, roughly half of which are singletons. The CDR3 has 14 residues. Germline V gene data show CDR1 as LGHNA and CDR2 as YNFKEQ. With 4 bases removed from V and 5 bases from J, the gap between germline ends came to 9 bases. Overall study findings and caveats: In these data, an HLA type influence on TCRB rearrangement remained unresolved.

The specimen sequenced was Tregs from blood. The receptor was derived from a woman under 30 in good health. This chain links TRBV4-2 with TRBJ1-6, with a possible D match to TRBD1 (5 bases). This CDR3 is CASSPQADNSPLHF. The CDR3 DNA reads as TGTGCCAGCAGCCCACAGGCGGATAATTCACCCCTCCACTTT.